This entry lists 20 T cell receptor beta chains sequenced from one sample in a study of PD-1 blockade in classical Hodgkin lymphoma. As for time point: cycle 4 day 1 (C4D1), after less than 7 weeks of nivolumab. All the patients suffered relapse after autologous stem cell transplantation, and brentuximab vedotin exposure differed. Only in-frame clones appear in the TCRdb table, and some are missing; sequencing was by immunoSEQ multiplex PCR. The sample has fewer than 25,000 clones; around 68% are singletons. This specimen consisted of peripheral blood mononuclear cells (PBMCs), obtained before the fourth cycle of nivolumab. The receptors were sampled from a human donor with classical Hodgkin lymphoma.

This chain joins TRBV6-6 and TRBJ2-1, with D maybe TRBD2 (7 bases). In germline, CDR1 is MNHNY, CDR2 SVGAGI (reference sequence). V was pared by 8 bases and J by 5 bases, with 22 bases between. This CDR3 is 16 amino acids long. This chain's CDR3 is CASFRGEGGVHNEQFF. CDR3 bases: TGTGCCAGCTTTCGTGGGGAGGGGGGGGTTCACAATGAGCAGTTCTTC.

This clone was seen only once. This chain joins TRBV2 and TRBJ2-1; D possibly matches TRBD1 or TRBD2 (6 bases each). Germline V gene lookup returns CDR1 SNHLY and CDR2 FYNNEI. The CDR3 consists of 16 residues. V gave up 6 bases and J gave up 10 bases, with 25 bases separating them. The CDR3 region is CASRAPQGRKSTEQFF. The CDR3 DNA sequence: TGTGCCAGCAGAGCACCTCAGGGGAGGAAAAGCACCGAGCAGTTCTTC.

This clone came up a few times. This chain connects TRBV28 to TRBJ1-2; TRBD1 agrees at 7 bases. The V gene end was trimmed by 6 bases and the J gene end by 4 bases; junction bases not matched to a gene: 11. The germline CDR1 and CDR2 sequences are MDHEN and SYDVKM. There are 15 residues in the CDR3. The CDR3, as DNA: TGTGCCAGCAGGGCCGGACAGGCCTTACTCTATGGCTACACCTTC. Protein: CASRAGQALLYGYTF.

The CDR3, as DNA: TGCGCCAGCAGCTTAGGAAGAGGGAATTCACCCCTCCACTTT. Translating gives CASSLGRGNSPLHF. The chain carries TRBV5-1 and TRBJ1-6; D call uncertain. Germline V gives CDR1 SGHRS, CDR2 YFSETQ. With 2 bases removed from V and 7 bases from J, the gap between germline ends came to 10 bases. There are 14 residues in the CDR3.

This clone was seen a single time. V and J are TRBV19 and TRBJ2-4; 7 bases are a match to TRBD1. This CDR3 contains 15 residues. Per germline, CDR1 LNHDA and CDR2 SQIVND (reference sequence). Trimming took 3 bases from V and 5 from J; bases not matched to a gene: 7. Here the CDR3 reads CASSMNSGTENIQYF. The CDR3 DNA sequence: TGTGCCAGTAGTATGAACTCCGGGACAGAAAACATTCAGTACTTC.

The gene calls are TRBV6-5 and TRBJ2-1; D is unclear. Between the trimmed V and J ends, which lost 2 bases and 6 bases, there was a span of 2 bases. The CDR3 consists of 11 residues. The germline CDR1 and CDR2 sequences are MNHEY and SVGAGI. DNA for the CDR3: TGTGCCAGCAGTTACCCCAATGAGCAGTTCTTC. It is translated as CASSYPNEQFF.

The rearrangement uses TRBV5-1 and TRBJ2-7, with a weak D call TRBD2 (6 bases). Trimming took 1 base from V and 6 from J, leaving 14 bases between them. CDR3 size: 14 residues. Looked up from germline, CDR1 is SGHRS and CDR2 is YFSETQ. The CDR3: CASSLTGDSGEQYF. CDR3 bases: TGCGCCAGCAGCTTGACCGGGGACTCCGGCGAGCAGTACTTC.

The chain recombines TRBV5-6 with TRBJ2-7; D might be TRBD1 (5 bases). Trimming removed 0 bases from V and 4 bases from J, with 11 bases in between. Per germline, CDR1 SGHDT and CDR2 YYEEEE. CDR3 length: 14 residues. This CDR3 reads CASSLGGSTYEQYF. The CDR3 nucleotides read TGTGCCAGCAGCTTGGGGGGCAGTACTTACGAGCAGTACTTC.

In its sample, this clone was seen a few times. V gene TRBV28 combines with J gene TRBJ1-1; a possible D gene is TRBD1 (6 bases). CDR1 is MDHEN, CDR2 SYDVKM, per germline. Trimming left V 6 bases short and J 0 bases short, with 11 bases between. The length of the CDR3 is 14 residues. The CDR3 loop reads CASRQGPVNTEAFF. CDR3 DNA: TGTGCCAGCAGGCAGGGGCCGGTGAACACTGAAGCTTTCTTT.

V usage is TRBV29-1 and J usage is TRBJ2-7; 10 nucleotides match TRBD1. In germline, CDR1 is SQVTM, CDR2 ANQGSEA. There are 13 residues in the CDR3. V gave up 6 bases and J gave up 6 bases; unmatched junction bases: 8. The CDR3 bases are TGCAGCGTGGAGCGGGACAGGGGTAGCGAGCAGTACTTC. Its protein is CSVERDRGSEQYF.

The rearrangement uses TRBV7-6 and TRBJ1-3; tentative D call: TRBD1 (5 bases). Germline-derived CDR1 and CDR2 are SGHVS and FNYEAQ. The length of the CDR3 is 16 residues. V was cut by 3 bases and J by 0 bases, with 12 bases left in between. CDR3 protein: CASSFRDGDSGNTIYF. In DNA, the CDR3 is TGTGCCAGCAGCTTCCGGGACGGAGACTCTGGAAACACCATATATTTT.

This clone came up a few times. The chain has TRBV7-2 and TRBJ2-5, with TRBD2 matching 10 bases. Trimming cost V 5 bases and J 0 bases; bases outside gene matches: 3. Germline V gene lookup returns CDR1 SGHTA and CDR2 FQGNSA. The CDR3 runs 15 residues. The CDR3 is CASSPGLANQETQYF. DNA for the CDR3: TGTGCCAGCAGCCCGGGACTAGCGAACCAAGAGACCCAGTACTTC.

The gene calls are TRBV5-6 and TRBJ2-1; the match to TRBD2 covers 11 bases. The V gene's germline CDR1 is SGHDT and CDR2 YYEEEE. Trimming cost V 7 bases and J 0 bases; bases outside gene matches: 9. The CDR3 covers 17 residues. DNA for the CDR3: TGTGCCAGCCTGGGACTAGCGGCGGGGAGCTCCTACAATGAGCAGTTCTTC. This gives the protein CASLGLAAGSSYNEQFF.

V usage is TRBV5-1 and J usage is TRBJ2-3, with D unclear. The CDR3 has 16 residues. Trimming shortened V by 4 bases and J by 5 bases, and 20 bases separated the two germline ends. CDR1 is SGHRS and CDR2 is YFSETQ in the germline V gene. The CDR3 DNA follows: TGCGCCAGCAGCCTTCGGCCCCCCGGTTTAGGAGATACGCAGTATTTT. This translates into CASSLRPPGLGDTQYF.

The rearrangement joins TRBV7-9 to TRBJ1-1; unclear D gene. The CDR3 loop spans 14 amino acids. V lost 0 bases to trimming and J lost 2 bases, with 7 bases between them. Germline V gives CDR1 SEHNR, CDR2 FQNEAQ (reference sequence). In DNA form, the CDR3 reads TGTGCCAGCAGCTTAGCGGTCAGAAACACTGAAGCTTTCTTT. This gives the protein CASSLAVRNTEAFF.

The chain links TRBV5-5 to TRBJ2-3, with TRBD2 as a possible D gene (7 bases). Trimming pared 6 bases from V and 3 bases from J, leaving 17 bases between. The CDR3 runs to 15 residues. Germline V CDR1 and CDR2: SGHKS, YYEKEE (reference sequence). The CDR3 is CASTQRGGETDTQYF. The CDR3 bases are TGTGCCAGCACCCAGAGGGGGGGCGAAACAGATACGCAGTATTTT.

CDR3 sequence reads: CASSLFGQERAKNIQYF. The CDR3, as DNA: TGTGCCAGCAGTTTATTCGGACAGGAGCGAGCCAAAAACATTCAGTACTTC. The rearrangement links TRBV28 to TRBJ2-4; 7 positions match TRBD1. CDR1 is MDHEN, CDR2 SYDVKM, per germline. CDR3 size: 17 residues. The ends lost 1 base at V and 0 bases at J; junction bases unmatched: 6. The variable domain in full, completed from reference TRBV28 and TRBJ2-4, reads DVKVTQSSRYLVKRTGEKVFLECVQDMDHENMFWYRQDPGLGLRLIYFSYDVKMKEKGDIPEGYSVSREKKERFSLILESASTNQTSMYLCASSLFGQERAKNIQYFGAGTRLSVL.

The rearrangement joins TRBV2 to TRBJ1-5; no clear D. The CDR3 is 14 residues long. V was cut by 6 bases and J by 1 base, with 10 bases left in between. Germline CDR1 is SNHLY and CDR2 is FYNNEI. The CDR3 region is CASSRLNSNQPQHF. In DNA, the CDR3 is TGTGCCAGCAGCAGGTTAAACAGCAATCAGCCCCAGCATTTT. Variable domain in full (rest from reference TRBV2 and TRBJ1-5): EPEVTQTPSHQVTQMGQEVILRCVPISNHLYFYWYRQILGQKVEFLVSFYNNEISEKSEIFDDQFSVERPDGSNFTLKIRSTKLEDSAMYFCASSRLNSNQPQHFGDGTRLSIL.

This clone has only one observation. V is TRBV28 and J is TRBJ2-7; 8 bases map to TRBD2. Germline V CDR1 and CDR2: MDHEN, SYDVKM. Trimming took 3 bases from V and 3 from J; bases not matched to a gene: 4. The CDR3 loop spans 14 amino acids. CDR3 bases: TGTGCCAGCAGTTTTGGCGGGGGGTACTACGAGCAGTACGTC. Its protein product is CASSFGGGYYEQYV.

The chain joins TRBV6-6 to TRBJ2-3, with a possible D match to TRBD1 (5 bases). Germline CDR1 reads MNHNY; CDR2 reads SVGAGI (reference sequence). The CDR3 totals 14 residues. Trimming stripped 0 bases from V and 2 bases from J, with 6 bases between. CDR3 loop: CASSYSGLTDTQYF. CDR3 DNA: TGTGCCAGCAGTTACTCGGGGCTCACAGATACGCAGTATTTT.